This entry lists 10 T cell receptor beta chains sequenced from one sample in a study of T cell responses to AZD1222 COVID-19 vaccine. Profiled with immunoSEQ multiplex PCR; TCRdb holds only in-frame clones, not every one. Seen here are under 95,000 clones, 80% to 90% observed once, and the top ten hold about 10%. The sample was peripheral blood, taken 28 days after the second AZD1222 dose. The source of these receptors is an adult who received the AZD1222 COVID-19 vaccine.

This chain joins TRBV9 and TRBJ2-3, with D tentatively TRBD1 (6 bases). The CDR3 spans 14 residues. Trimming took 4 bases from V and 4 from J, leaving 13 bases between them. From germline, CDR1 is SGDLS and CDR2 YYNGEE. This CDR3 is CASSSDRLADTQYF. The DNA of the CDR3 is TGTGCCAGCAGCTCTGACAGGTTGGCAGATACGCAGTATTTT.

This sequence joins TRBV10-2 and TRBJ1-5; D perhaps matches TRBD1 (5 bases). CDR1 WSHSY and CDR2 SAAADI come from the germline V gene. Trimming cost V 2 bases and J 7 bases, with 6 bases left between them. CDR3 size: 12 residues. CDR3 loop: CASSEGGQPQHF. The CDR3 nucleotides read TGCGCCAGCAGTGAGGGGGGGCAGCCCCAGCATTTT.

This chain joins TRBV9 and TRBJ2-3; 11 nucleotides line up with TRBD2. Losses at the gene ends were 2 bases for V and 3 bases for J; bases not matched to a gene: 2. The CDR3 totals 15 residues. Germline-derived CDR1 and CDR2 are SGDLS and YYNGEE. The CDR3: CASSVSGGATDTQYF. The CDR3, as DNA: TGTGCCAGCAGCGTTAGCGGGGGGGCAACAGATACGCAGTATTTT.

V usage is TRBV6-5 and J usage is TRBJ1-1; D possibly corresponds to TRBD1 (5 bases). CDR1 is MNHEY, CDR2 SVGAGI, per germline. The CDR3 loop spans 13 amino acids. Trimming took off 6 bases at V and 1 base at J, with 9 bases between the two ends. CDR3 in amino acids: CASSRQGNTEAFF. In nucleotides, the CDR3 is TGTGCCAGCAGCCGCCAGGGGAACACTGAAGCTTTCTTT.

Only a few counts were recorded for this clone. The chain recombines TRBV6-1 with TRBJ1-5; 8 positions agree with TRBD1. The germline gives CDR1 MNHNS, CDR2 SASEGT. V shed 2 bases, J shed 2 bases, and the junction held 8 bases outside the gene matches. The CDR3 runs 17 residues. The CDR3 DNA is TGTGCCAGCAGTGAATCAGAACAGGGGGTTGGCAATCAGCCCCAGCATTTT. Translating gives CASSESEQGVGNQPQHF.

This chain joins TRBV2 and TRBJ2-5; D ambiguous. Germline V gives CDR1 SNHLY, CDR2 FYNNEI. The V end was cut by 5 bases, the J end by 1 base, with 2 bases between. CDR3 length equals 11 residues. The CDR3 region is CASSSQETQYF. The CDR3 coding sequence is TGTGCCAGCAGTTCCCAAGAGACCCAGTACTTC.

This clone came up a few times. The chain recombines TRBV7-6 with TRBJ1-6; D is unclear. This CDR3 contains 14 residues. Trimming removed 2 bases at V and 8 bases at J, with 10 bases between. In germline, CDR1 is SGHVS, CDR2 FNYEAQ. The CDR3 loop reads CASSLWQADSPLHF. The CDR3 nucleotides read TGTGCCAGCAGCTTATGGCAGGCGGATTCACCCCTCCACTTT.

The chain recombines TRBV14 with TRBJ2-7, with D unclear. CDR1 is SGHDN, CDR2 FVKESK, per germline. The CDR3 loop spans 12 amino acids. The V gene lost 4 bases and the J gene lost 2 bases, with 6 bases spanning the gap. CDR3 residues: CASSRTAYEQYF. The DNA of the CDR3 is TGTGCCAGCAGCCGGACGGCCTACGAGCAGTACTTC.

The rearrangement uses TRBV9 and TRBJ2-1, with a possible D match to TRBD1 (5 bases). CDR3 length: 15 residues. The germline gives CDR1 SGDLS, CDR2 YYNGEE. V was shortened by 0 bases and J by 6 bases, with 13 bases between the two germline ends. The CDR3 coding sequence is TGTGCCAGCAGCGTAGTGGCAGGGTTTAGCAATGAGCAGTTCTTC. Its translation: CASSVVAGFSNEQFF.

Details on this clone: Germline and junction disagree at one end, which may indicate a read error. The chain has TRBV2 and TRBJ2-5; no clear D. CDR1 and CDR2 from the germline V gene are SNHLY and FYNNEI. This CDR3 comprises 13 residues. The CDR3 is CASSEENRETQYF. The CDR3 region has the DNA TGTGCCAGCAGCGAAGAGAATAGAGAGACCCAGTACTTC.